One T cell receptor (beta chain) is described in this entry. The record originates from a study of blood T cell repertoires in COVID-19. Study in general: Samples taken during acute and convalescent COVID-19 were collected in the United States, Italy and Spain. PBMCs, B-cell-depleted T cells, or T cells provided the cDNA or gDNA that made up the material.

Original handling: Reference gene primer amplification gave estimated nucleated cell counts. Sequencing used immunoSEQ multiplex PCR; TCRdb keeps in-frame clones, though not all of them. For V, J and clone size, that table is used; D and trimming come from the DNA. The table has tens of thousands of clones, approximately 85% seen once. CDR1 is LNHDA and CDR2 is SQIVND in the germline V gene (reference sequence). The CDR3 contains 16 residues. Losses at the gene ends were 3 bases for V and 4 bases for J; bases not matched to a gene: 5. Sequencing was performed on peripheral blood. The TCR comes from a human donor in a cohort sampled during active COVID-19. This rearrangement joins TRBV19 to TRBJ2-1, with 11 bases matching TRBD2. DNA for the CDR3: TGTGCCAGTAGTATTCTTAGCGGGGGGGCTTACAATGAGCAGTTCTTC. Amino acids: CASSILSGGAYNEQFF.